The clone carrying this T cell receptor beta chain has just a few counts. What it binds is unknown. This specimen belongs to a study of cytomegalovirus exposure and HLA in healthy donors. General observations from the study: Analyzed later, most CMV-associated TCR beta chains appeared HLA-restricted. Sequencing artifact likely explains a cluster of highly shared sequence variants. Common viral pathogens seemed, in a later analysis, to connect with several of the most significant clusters.

The PCR employed 60 Vbeta primers together with 13 Jbeta primers. Using immunoSEQ multiplex PCR, the repertoire was profiled, and TCRdb retains in-frame clones only, with some absent. The data hold around 130,000 clones, with 70% observed a single time. The CDR3 has 14 amino acids. Looked up from germline, CDR1 is GTSNPN and CDR2 is SVGIG (reference sequence). Trimming shortened V by 0 bases and J by 5 bases, and 11 bases separated the two germline ends. Material for sequencing was PBMCs. This sequence originates from a young woman in good health and CMV-seronegative. The chain employs TRBV30 and TRBJ1-5; D may be TRBD1 (6 bases). The CDR3 protein is CAWSVQGEYQPQHF. CDR3 in DNA: TGTGCCTGGAGTGTACAGGGCGAATATCAGCCCCAGCATTTT.